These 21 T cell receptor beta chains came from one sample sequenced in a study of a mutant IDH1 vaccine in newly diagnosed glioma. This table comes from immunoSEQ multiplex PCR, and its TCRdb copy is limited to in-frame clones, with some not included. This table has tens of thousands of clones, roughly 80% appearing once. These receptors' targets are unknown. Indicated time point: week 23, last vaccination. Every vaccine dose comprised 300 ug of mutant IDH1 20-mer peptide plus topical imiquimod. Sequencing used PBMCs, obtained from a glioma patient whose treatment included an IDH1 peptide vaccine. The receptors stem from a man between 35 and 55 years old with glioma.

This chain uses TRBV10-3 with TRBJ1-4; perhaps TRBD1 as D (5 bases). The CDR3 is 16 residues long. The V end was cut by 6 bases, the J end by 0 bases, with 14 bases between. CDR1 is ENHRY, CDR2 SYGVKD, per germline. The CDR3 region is CAIRFEDSSTNEKLFF. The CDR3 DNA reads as TGTGCCATCAGATTCGAAGACAGTTCAACTAATGAAAAACTGTTTTTT.

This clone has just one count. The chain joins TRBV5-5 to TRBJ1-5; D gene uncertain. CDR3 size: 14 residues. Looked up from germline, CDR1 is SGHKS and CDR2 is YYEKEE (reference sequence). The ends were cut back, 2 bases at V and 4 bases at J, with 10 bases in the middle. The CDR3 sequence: CASSFGSSNQPQHF. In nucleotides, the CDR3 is TGTGCCAGCAGCTTCGGCAGTTCAAATCAGCCCCAGCATTTT.

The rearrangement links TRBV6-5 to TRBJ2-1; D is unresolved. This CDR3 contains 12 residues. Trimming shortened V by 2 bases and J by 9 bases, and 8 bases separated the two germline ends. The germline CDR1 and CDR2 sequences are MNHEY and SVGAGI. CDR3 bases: TGTGCCAGCAGTTACACGAACGGTGAGCAGTTCTTC. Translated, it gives CASSYTNGEQFF.

CDR3 sequence: CASTSSSYNSPLHF. CDR3 sequence (DNA): TGTGCCAGTACTAGTAGCTCCTATAATTCACCCCTCCACTTT. The V gene is TRBV25-1, the J gene TRBJ1-6; D is undetermined. CDR3 size: 14 residues. The germline gives CDR1 MGHDK, CDR2 SYGVNS. The V gene lost 9 bases and the J gene lost 0 bases, with 9 bases spanning the gap.

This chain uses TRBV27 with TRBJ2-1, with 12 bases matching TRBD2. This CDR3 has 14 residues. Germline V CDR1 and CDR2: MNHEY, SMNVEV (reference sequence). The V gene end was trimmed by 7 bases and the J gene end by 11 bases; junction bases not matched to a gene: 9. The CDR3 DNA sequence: TGTGCCAGCACCCTAGCGGGGGGGCCGGGTAAGCAGTTCTTC. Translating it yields CASTLAGGPGKQFF.

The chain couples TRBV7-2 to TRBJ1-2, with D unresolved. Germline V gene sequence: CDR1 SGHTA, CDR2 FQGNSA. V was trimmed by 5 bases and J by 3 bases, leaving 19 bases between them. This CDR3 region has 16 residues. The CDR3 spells CASSSFSGVGYYGYTF. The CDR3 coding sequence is TGTGCCAGCAGCAGCTTTTCCGGGGTAGGGTACTATGGCTACACCTTC.

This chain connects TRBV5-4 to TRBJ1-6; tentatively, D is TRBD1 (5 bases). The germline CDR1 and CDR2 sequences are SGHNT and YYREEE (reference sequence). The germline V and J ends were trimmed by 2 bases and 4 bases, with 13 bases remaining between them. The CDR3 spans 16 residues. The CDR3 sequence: CASSFGGSGYNSPLHF. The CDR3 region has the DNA TGTGCCAGCAGCTTCGGGGGTTCTGGATATAATTCACCCCTCCACTTT.

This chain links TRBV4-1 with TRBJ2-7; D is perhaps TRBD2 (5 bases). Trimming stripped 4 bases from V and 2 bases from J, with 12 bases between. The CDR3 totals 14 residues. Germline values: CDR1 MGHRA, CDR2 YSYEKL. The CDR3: CASSPRDGTYEQYF. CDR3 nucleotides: TGCGCCAGCAGCCCCCGAGACGGGACCTACGAGCAGTACTTC.

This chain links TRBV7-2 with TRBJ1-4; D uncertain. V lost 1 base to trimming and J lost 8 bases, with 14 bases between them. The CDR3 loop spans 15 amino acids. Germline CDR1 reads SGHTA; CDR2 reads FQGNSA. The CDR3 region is CASSLERSGQEKLFF. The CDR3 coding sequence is TGTGCCAGCAGCTTAGAGCGGTCAGGTCAGGAAAAACTGTTTTTT.

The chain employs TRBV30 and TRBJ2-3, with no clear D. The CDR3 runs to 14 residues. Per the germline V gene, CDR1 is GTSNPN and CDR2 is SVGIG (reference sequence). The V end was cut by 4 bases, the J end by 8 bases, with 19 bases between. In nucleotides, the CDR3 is TGTGCCTGGACCCTCGGGCACTTACTCTCTACGCAGTATTTT. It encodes CAWTLGHLLSTQYF.

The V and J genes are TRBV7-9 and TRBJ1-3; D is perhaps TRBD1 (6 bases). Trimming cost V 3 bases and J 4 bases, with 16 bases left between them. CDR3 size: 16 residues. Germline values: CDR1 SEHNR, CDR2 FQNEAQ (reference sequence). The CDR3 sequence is CASSFRGRDIGNTIYF. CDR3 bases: TGTGCCAGCAGCTTTAGGGGTCGGGACATCGGAAACACCATATATTTT.

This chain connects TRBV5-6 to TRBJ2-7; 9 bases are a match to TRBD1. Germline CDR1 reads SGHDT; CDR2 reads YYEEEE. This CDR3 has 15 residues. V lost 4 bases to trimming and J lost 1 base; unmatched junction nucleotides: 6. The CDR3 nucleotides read TGTGCCAGCAGCGATGGGACAGGGAGATCCTACGAGCAGTACTTC. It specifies CASSDGTGRSYEQYF.

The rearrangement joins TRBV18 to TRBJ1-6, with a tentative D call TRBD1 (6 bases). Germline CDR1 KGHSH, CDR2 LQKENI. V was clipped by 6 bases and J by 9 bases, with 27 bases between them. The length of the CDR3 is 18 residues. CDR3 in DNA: TGTGCCAGCTCCGGGACAAGTCGCCAAAGGGAGATCGGTTCACCCCTCCACTTT. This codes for CASSGTSRQREIGSPLHF.

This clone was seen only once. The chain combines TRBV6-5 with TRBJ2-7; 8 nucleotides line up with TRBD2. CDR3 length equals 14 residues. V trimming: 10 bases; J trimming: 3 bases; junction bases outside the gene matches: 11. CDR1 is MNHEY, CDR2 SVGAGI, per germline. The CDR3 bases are TGTGCCACCCTAAGGAGCGGGGGAAGCTACGAGCAGTACTTC. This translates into CATLRSGGSYEQYF.

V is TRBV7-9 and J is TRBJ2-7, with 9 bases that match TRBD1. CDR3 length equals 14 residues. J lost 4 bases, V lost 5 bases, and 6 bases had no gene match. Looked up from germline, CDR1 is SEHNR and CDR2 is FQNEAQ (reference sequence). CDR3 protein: CASSPDRGRYEQYF. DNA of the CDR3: TGTGCCAGCAGCCCCGACAGGGGGAGATACGAGCAGTACTTC.

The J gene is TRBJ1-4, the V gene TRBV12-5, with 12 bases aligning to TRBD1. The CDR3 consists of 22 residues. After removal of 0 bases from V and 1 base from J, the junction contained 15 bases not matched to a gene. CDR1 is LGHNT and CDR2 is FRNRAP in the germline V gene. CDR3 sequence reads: CASGLVLGTGGANVETNEKLFF. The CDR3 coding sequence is TGTGCTAGTGGTTTGGTACTCGGGACAGGGGGCGCAAACGTCGAAACTAATGAAAAACTGTTTTTT.

The CDR3 DNA is TGTGCCACCCAGGGGCGGCACTTCAACACTGAAGCTTTCTTT. As protein: CATQGRHFNTEAFF. The V call is TRBV5-5, the J call TRBJ1-1, with D perhaps TRBD1 (6 bases). The CDR3 totals 14 residues. CDR1 is SGHKS and CDR2 is YYEKEE in the germline V gene (reference sequence). V was cut by 9 bases and J by 2 bases, with 17 bases left in between.

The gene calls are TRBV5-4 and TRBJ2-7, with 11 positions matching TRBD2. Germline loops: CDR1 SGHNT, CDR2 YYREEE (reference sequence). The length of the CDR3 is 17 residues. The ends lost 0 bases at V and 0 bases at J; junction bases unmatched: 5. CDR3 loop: CASSLVVLAGVSYEQYF. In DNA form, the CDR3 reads TGTGCCAGCAGCTTGGTAGTACTAGCGGGGGTCTCCTACGAGCAGTACTTC.

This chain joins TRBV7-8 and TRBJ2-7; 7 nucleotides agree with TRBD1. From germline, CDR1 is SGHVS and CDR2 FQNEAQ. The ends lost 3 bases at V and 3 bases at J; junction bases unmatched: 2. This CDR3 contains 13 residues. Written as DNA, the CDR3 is TGTGCCAGCAGCTTGGACAGGCTCTACGAGCAGTACTTC. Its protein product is CASSLDRLYEQYF.

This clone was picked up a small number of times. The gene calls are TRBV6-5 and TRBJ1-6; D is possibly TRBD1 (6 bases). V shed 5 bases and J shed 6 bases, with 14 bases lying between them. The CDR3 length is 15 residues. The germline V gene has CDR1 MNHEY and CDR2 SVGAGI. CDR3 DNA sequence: TGTGCCAGCAGTCCGCGACAGGCTGGTAATTCACCCCTCCACTTT. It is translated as CASSPRQAGNSPLHF.

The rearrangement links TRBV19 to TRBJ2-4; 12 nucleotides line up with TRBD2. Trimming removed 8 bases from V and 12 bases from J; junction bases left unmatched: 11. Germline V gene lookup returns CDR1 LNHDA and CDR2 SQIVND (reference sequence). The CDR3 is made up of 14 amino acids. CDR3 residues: CASSTSGGPLGQYF. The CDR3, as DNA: TGTGCCAGTTCAACTAGCGGGGGGCCCCTTGGTCAGTACTTC. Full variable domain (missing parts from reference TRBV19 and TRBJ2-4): DGGITQSPKYLFRKEGQNVTLSCEQNLNHDAMYWYRQDPGQGLRLIYYSQIVNDFQKGDIAEGYSVSREKKESFPLTVTSAQKNPTAFYLCASSTSGGPLGQYFGAGTRLSVL.